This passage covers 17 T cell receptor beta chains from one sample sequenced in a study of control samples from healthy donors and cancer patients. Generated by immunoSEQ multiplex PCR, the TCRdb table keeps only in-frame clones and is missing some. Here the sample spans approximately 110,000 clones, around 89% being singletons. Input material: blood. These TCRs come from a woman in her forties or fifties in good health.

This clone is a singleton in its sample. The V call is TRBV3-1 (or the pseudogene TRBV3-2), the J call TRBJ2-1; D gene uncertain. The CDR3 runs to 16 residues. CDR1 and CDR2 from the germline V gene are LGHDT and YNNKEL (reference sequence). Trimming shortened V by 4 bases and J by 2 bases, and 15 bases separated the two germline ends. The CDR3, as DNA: TGTGCCAGCAGCCCCCGGCTTGGCGGCACCTACAATGAGCAGTTCTTC. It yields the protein CASSPRLGGTYNEQFF.

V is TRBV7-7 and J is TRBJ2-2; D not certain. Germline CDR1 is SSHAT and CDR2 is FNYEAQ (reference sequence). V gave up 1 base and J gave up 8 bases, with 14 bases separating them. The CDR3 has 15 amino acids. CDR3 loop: CASSLESAPGGELFF. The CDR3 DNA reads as TGTGCCAGCAGCTTAGAGTCCGCCCCAGGAGGGGAGCTGTTTTTT. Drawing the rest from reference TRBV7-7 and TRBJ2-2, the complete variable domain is GAGVSQSPRYKVTKRGQDVTLRCDPISSHATLYWYQQALGQGPEFLTYFNYEAQPDKSGLPSDRFSAERPEGSISTLTIQRTEQRDSAMYRCASSLESAPGGELFFGEGSRLTVL.

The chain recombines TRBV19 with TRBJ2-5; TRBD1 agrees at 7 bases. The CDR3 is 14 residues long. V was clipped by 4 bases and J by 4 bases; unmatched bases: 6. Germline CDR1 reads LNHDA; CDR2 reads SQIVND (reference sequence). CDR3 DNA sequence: TGTGCCAGTAGTACCCTTCGACAGGGAGAGACCCAGTACTTC. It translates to CASSTLRQGETQYF.

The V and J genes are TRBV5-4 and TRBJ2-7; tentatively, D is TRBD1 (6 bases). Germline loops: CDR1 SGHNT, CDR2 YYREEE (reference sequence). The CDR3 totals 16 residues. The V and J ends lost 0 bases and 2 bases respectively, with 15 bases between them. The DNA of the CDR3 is TGTGCCAGCAGCTTGGGGGCAGGGGTCACAACCTACGAGCAGTACGTC. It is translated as CASSLGAGVTTYEQYV.

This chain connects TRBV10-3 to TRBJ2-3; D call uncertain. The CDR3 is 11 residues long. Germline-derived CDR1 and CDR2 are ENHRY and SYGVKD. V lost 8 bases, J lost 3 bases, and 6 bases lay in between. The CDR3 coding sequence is TGTGCCATCGCCCGTACAGATACGCAGTATTTT. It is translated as CAIARTDTQYF.

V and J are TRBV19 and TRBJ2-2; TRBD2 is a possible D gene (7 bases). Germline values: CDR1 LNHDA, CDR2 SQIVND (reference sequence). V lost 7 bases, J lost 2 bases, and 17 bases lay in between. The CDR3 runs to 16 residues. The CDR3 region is CASIRGGAVNTGELFF. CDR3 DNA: TGTGCCAGTATCCGTGGGGGGGCCGTTAACACCGGGGAGCTGTTTTTT.

Here the CDR3 DNA reads TGTGCCAGCAGTCCGGACAAGCTTCGGGCTGAAGCTTTCTTT. Residues: CASSPDKLRAEAFF. The chain recombines TRBV25-1 with TRBJ1-1, with a weak D call TRBD1 (5 bases). The germline V gene encodes CDR1 MGHDK and CDR2 SYGVNS. The CDR3 has 14 residues. V was clipped by 5 bases and J by 6 bases, with 16 bases between them.

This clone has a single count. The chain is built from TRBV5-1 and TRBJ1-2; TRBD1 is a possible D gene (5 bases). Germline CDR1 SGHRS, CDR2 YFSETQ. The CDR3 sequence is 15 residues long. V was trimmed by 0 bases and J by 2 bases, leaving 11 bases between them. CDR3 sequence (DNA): TGCGCCAGCAGCTTGGCCCCGAGGGGCAACTATGGCTACACCTTC. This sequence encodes CASSLAPRGNYGYTF.

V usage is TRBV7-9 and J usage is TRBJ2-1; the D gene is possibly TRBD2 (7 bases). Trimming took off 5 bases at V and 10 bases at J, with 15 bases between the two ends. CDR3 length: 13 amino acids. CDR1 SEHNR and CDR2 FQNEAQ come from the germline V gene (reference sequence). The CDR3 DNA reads TGTGCCAGCAGCCCCATTGGGGGGGCAGAGCAGTTCTTC. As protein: CASSPIGGAEQFF.

DNA of the CDR3: TGTGCCAGCAGAGGGACAGCCTCTGGAAACACCATATATTTT. Protein product: CASRGTASGNTIYF. The chain links TRBV14 to TRBJ1-3; 7 nucleotides match TRBD1. This CDR3 region has 14 residues. Germline assignment: CDR1 SGHDN and CDR2 FVKESK. J lost 0 bases, V lost 6 bases, and 2 bases had no gene match.

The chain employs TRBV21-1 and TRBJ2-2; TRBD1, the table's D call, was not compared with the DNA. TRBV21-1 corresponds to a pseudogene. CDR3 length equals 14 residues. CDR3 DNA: TGTGCCAGCAGCAATTGGGACAGCTCCGGGGAGCTGTTTTTT. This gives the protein CASSNWDSSGELFF.

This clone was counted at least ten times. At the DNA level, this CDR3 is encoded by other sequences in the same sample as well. CDR3 bases: TGCGCCAGCAGCCAAGATGGGGGGATTGGAAATCAGCCCCAGCATTTT. Protein: CASSQDGGIGNQPQHF. The chain carries TRBV4-1 and TRBJ1-5; D may be TRBD1 (5 bases). The CDR3 has 16 residues. V lost 0 bases and J 4 bases, leaving 13 bases between the germline ends. The V gene's germline CDR1 is MGHRA and CDR2 YSYEKL.

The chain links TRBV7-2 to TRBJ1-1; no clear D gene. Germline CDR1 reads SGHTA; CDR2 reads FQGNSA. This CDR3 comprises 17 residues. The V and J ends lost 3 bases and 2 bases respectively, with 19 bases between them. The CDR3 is CASSLVSLHASNTEAFF. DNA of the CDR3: TGTGCCAGCAGCTTGGTGAGCCTTCACGCCTCCAACACTGAAGCTTTCTTT. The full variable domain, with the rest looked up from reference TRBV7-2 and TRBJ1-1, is GAGVSQSPSNKVTEKGKDVELRCDPISGHTALYWYRQSLGQGLEFLIYFQGNSAPDKSGLPSDRFSAERTGGSVSTLTIQRTQQEDSAVYLCASSLVSLHASNTEAFFGQGTRLTVV.

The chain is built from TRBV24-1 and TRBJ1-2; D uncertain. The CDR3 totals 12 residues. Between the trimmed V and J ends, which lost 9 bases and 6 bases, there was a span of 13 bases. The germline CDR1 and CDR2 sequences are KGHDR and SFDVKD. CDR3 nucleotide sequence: TGTGCCACCCACGCCCCCCCGGATGGCTACACCTTC. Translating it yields CATHAPPDGYTF.

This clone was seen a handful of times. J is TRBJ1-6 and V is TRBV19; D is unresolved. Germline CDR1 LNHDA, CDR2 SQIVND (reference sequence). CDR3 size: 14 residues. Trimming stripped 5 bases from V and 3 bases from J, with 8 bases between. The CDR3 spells CASSLDGYNSPLHF. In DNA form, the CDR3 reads TGTGCCAGTAGTCTGGATGGCTATAATTCACCCCTCCACTTT. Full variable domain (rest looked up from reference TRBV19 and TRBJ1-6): DGGITQSPKYLFRKEGQNVTLSCEQNLNHDAMYWYRQDPGQGLRLIYYSQIVNDFQKGDIAEGYSVSREKKESFPLTVTSAQKNPTAFYLCASSLDGYNSPLHFGNGTRLTVT.

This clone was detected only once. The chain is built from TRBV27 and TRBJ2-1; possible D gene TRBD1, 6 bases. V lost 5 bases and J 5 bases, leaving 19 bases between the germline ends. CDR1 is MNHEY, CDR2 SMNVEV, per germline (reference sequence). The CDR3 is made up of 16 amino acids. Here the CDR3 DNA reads TGTGCCAGCAGTGGACCCAGGGGCGGTCAACACAATGAGCAGTTCTTC. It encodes CASSGPRGGQHNEQFF.

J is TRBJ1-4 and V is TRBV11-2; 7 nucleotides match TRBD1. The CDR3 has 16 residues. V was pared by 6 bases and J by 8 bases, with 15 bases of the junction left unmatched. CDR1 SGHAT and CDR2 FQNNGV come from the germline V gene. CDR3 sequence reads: CASRRGGRGLQEKLFF. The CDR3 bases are TGTGCCAGCAGAAGAGGGGGCAGGGGGTTACAGGAAAAACTGTTTTTT.